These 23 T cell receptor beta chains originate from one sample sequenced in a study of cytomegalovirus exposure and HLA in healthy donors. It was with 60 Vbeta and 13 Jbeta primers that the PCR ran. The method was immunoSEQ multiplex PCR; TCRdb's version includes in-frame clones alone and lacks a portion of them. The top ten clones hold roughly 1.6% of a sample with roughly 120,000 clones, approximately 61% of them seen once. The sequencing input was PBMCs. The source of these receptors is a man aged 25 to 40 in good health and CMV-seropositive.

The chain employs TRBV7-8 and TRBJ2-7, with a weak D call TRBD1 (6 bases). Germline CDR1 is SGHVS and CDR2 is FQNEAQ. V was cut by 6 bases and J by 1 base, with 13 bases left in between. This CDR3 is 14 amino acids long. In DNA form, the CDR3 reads TGTGCCAGCAGTTTACAGGGATGGTCCTACGAGCAGTACTTC. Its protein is CASSLQGWSYEQYF. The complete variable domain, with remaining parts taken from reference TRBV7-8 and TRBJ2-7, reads GAGVSQSPRYKVAKRGQDVALRCDPISGHVSLFWYQQALGQGPEFLTYFQNEAQLDKSGLPSDRFFAERPEGSVSTLKIQRTQQEDSAVYLCASSLQGWSYEQYFGPGTRLTVT.

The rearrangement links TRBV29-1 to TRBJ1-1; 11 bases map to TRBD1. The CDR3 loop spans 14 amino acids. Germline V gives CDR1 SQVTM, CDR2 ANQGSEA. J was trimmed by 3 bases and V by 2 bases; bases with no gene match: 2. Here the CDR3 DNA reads TGCAGCGTTGAACCGGGACAGGGGGACACTGAAGCTTTCTTT. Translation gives CSVEPGQGDTEAFF.

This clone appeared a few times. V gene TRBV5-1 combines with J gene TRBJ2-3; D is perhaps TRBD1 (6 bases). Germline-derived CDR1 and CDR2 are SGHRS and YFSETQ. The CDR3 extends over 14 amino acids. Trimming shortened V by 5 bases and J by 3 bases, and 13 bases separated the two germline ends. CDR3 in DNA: TGCGCCAGCAGGCAGGACAGTTTAACAGATACGCAGTATTTT. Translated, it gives CASRQDSLTDTQYF.

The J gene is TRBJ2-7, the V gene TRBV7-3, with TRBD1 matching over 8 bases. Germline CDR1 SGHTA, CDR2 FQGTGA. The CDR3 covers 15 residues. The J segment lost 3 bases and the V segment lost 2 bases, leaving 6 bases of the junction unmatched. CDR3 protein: CASSLFTGGNYEQYF. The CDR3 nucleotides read TGTGCCAGCAGCTTATTCACAGGGGGGAACTACGAGCAGTACTTC. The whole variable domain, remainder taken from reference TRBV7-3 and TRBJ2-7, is GAGVSQTPSNKVTEKGKYVELRCDPISGHTALYWYRQSLGQGPEFLIYFQGTGAADDSGLPNDRFFAVRPEGSVSTLKIQRTERGDSAVYLCASSLFTGGNYEQYFGPGTRLTVT.

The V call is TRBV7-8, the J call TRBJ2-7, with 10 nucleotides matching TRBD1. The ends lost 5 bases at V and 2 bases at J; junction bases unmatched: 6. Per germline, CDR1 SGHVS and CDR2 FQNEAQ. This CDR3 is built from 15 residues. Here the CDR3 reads CASSPRQGATYEQYF. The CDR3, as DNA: TGTGCCAGCAGCCCGCGACAGGGGGCGACCTACGAGCAGTACTTC. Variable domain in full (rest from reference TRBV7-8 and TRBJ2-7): GAGVSQSPRYKVAKRGQDVALRCDPISGHVSLFWYQQALGQGPEFLTYFQNEAQLDKSGLPSDRFFAERPEGSVSTLKIQRTQQEDSAVYLCASSPRQGATYEQYFGPGTRLTVT.

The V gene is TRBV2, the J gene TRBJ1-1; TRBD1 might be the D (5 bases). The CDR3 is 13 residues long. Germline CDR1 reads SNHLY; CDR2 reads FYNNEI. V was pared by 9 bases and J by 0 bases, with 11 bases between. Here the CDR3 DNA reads TGTGCCAGTACATGGGGGGTGAACACTGAAGCTTTCTTT. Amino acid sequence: CASTWGVNTEAFF.

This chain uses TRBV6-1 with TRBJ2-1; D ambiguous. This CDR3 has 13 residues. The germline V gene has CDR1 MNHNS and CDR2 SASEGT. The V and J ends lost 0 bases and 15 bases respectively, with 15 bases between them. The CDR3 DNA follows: TGTGCCAGCAGTGAAGCTTACGACAAGATTCCGTTCTTC. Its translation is CASSEAYDKIPFF.

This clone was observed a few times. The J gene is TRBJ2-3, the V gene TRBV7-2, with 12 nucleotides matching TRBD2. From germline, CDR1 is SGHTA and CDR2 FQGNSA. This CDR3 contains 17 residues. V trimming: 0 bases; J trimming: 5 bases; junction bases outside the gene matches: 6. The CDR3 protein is CASSLARLAGGQDTQYF. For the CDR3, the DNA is TGTGCCAGCAGCTTAGCTCGGCTAGCGGGAGGGCAAGATACGCAGTATTTT.

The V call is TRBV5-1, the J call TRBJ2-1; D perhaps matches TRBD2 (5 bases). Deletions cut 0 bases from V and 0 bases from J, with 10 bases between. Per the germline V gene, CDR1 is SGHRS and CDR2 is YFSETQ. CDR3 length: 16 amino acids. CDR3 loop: CASSLALASSYNEQFF. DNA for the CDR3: TGCGCCAGCAGCTTGGCTCTAGCCAGCTCCTACAATGAGCAGTTCTTC.

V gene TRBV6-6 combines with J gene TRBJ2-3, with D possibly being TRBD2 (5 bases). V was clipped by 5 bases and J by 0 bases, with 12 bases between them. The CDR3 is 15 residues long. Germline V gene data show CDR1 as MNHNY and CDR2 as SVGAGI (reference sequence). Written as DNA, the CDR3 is TGTGCCAGCAGTCCCGACGACTATAGCACAGATACGCAGTATTTT. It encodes CASSPDDYSTDTQYF.

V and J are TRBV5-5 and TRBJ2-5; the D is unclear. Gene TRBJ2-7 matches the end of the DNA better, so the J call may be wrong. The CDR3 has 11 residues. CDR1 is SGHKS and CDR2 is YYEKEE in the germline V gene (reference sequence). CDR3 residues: CASSFVYEQYF. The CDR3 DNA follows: TGTGCCAGCAGCTTTGTCTACGAGCAGTACTTC.

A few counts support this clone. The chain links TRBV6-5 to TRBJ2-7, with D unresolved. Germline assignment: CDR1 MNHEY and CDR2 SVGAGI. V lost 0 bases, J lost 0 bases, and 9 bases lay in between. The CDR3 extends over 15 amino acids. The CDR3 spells CASSYSTAGSYEQYF. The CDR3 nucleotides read TGTGCCAGCAGTTACTCGACGGCAGGCTCCTACGAGCAGTACTTC.

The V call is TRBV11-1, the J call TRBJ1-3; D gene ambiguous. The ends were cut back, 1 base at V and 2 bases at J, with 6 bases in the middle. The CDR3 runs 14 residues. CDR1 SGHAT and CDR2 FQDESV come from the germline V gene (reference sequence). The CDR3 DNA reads TGTGCCAGCAGCTTAGGAGGGACTGGAAACACCATATATTTT. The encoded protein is CASSLGGTGNTIYF.

The CDR3 is CASSQYGLAGYNEQFF. Written as DNA, the CDR3 is TGCGCCAGCAGCCAGTATGGACTAGCGGGCTACAATGAGCAGTTCTTC. The chain has TRBV4-3 and TRBJ2-1; 11 bases are shared with TRBD2. The length of the CDR3 is 16 residues. With 3 bases clipped from V and 3 bases from J, the junction kept 4 bases outside the gene matches. Germline V gene lookup returns CDR1 LGHNA and CDR2 YSLEER.

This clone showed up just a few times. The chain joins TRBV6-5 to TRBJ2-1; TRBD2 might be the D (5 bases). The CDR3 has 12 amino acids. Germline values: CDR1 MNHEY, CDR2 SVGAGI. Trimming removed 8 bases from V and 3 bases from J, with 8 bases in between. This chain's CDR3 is CASGGFYNEQFF. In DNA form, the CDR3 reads TGTGCCAGCGGAGGATTCTACAATGAGCAGTTCTTC.

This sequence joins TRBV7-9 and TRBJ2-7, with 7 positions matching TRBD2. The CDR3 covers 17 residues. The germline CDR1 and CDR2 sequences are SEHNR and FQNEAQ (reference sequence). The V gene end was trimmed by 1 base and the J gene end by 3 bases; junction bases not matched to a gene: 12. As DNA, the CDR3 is TGTGCCAGCAGCTTAGGATTAGGCGGGAGACCGAACTACGAGCAGTACTTC. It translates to CASSLGLGGRPNYEQYF. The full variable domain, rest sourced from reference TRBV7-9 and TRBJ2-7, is DTGVSQNPRHKITKRGQNVTFRCDPISEHNRLYWYRQTLGQGPEFLTYFQNEAQLEKSRLLSDRFSAERPKGSFSTLEIQRTEQGDSAMYLCASSLGLGGRPNYEQYFGPGTRLTVT.

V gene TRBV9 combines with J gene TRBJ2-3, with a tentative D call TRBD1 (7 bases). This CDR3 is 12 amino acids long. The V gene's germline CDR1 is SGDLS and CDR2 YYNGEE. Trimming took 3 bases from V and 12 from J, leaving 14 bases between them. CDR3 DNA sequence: TGTGCCAGCAGCGCAGGAGGGGGCCATCAGTATTTT. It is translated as CASSAGGGHQYF.

CDR3 sequence reads: CASSRTSESSYEQYF. The CDR3 coding sequence is TGCGCCAGCAGCCGGACTAGCGAGAGCTCCTACGAGCAGTACTTC. This chain links TRBV4-3 with TRBJ2-7, with TRBD2 matching over 9 bases. The V gene's germline CDR1 is LGHNA and CDR2 YSLEER. This CDR3 comprises 15 residues. The J segment lost 0 bases and the V segment lost 4 bases, leaving 4 bases of the junction unmatched.

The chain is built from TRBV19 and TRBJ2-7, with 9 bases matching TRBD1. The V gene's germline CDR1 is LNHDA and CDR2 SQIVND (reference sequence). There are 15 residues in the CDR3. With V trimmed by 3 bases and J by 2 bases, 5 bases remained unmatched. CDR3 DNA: TGTGCCAGTAGTATGGGGGGGACAGGGACCTACGAGCAGTACTTC. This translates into CASSMGGTGTYEQYF.

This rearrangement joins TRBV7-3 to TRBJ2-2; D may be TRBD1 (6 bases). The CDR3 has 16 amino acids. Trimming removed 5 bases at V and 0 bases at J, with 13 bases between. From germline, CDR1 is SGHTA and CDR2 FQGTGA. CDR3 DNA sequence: TGTGCCAGCAGCCCACACAGGGACCCGAACACCGGGGAGCTGTTTTTT. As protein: CASSPHRDPNTGELFF.

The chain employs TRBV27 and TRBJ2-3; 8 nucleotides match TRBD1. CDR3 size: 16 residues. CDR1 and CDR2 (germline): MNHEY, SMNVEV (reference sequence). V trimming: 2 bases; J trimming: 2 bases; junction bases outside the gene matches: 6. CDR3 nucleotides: TGTGCCAGCAGTTTAGGGCCAGGGGGCCTCACAGATACGCAGTATTTT. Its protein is CASSLGPGGLTDTQYF.

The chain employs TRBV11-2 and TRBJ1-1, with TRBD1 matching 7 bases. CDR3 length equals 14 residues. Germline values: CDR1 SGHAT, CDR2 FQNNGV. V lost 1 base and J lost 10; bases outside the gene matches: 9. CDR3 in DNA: TGTGCCAGCAGCTTAGGGGACAGTGGACTTAGAGCTTTCTTT. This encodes CASSLGDSGLRAFF. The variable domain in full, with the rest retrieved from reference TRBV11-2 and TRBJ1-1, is EAGVAQSPRYKIIEKRQSVAFWCNPISGHATLYWYQQILGQGPKLLIQFQNNGVVDDSQLPKDRFSAERLKGVDSTLKIQPAKLEDSAVYLCASSLGDSGLRAFFGQGTRLTVV.

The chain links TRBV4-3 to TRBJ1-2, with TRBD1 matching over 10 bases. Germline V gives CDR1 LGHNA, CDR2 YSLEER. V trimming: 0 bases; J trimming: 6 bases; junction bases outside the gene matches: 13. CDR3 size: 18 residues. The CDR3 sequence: CASSQEVHGQGDLNGYTF. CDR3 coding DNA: TGCGCCAGCAGCCAAGAGGTTCATGGACAGGGGGATCTTAATGGCTACACCTTC.